The 17 T cell receptor beta chains presented below share a single source sample, sequenced in a study of OX40 agonist ivuxolimab in advanced cancers. Profiled with immunoSEQ multiplex PCR; TCRdb holds only in-frame clones, not every one. The table includes approximately 44,000 clones, approximately 83% detected once. The sequencing used CD4+ or CD8+ T cells sorted from blood, collected in a trial of the OX40 agonist ivuxolimab. The receptors come from an adult with an advanced solid tumor such as melanoma, head and neck, liver or kidney cancer.

The chain recombines TRBV6-1 with TRBJ2-4; weak D call: TRBD1 (6 bases). Trimming took 3 bases from V and 3 from J, leaving 18 bases between them. The CDR3 covers 17 residues. The germline CDR1 and CDR2 sequences are MNHNS and SASEGT. This CDR3 reads CASSDHAGGANKNIQYF. DNA for the CDR3: TGTGCCAGCAGTGATCATGCTGGGGGCGCGAACAAAAACATTCAGTACTTC.

This clone showed up just once. This chain connects TRBV5-1 to TRBJ2-1; the D gene could be TRBD1 or TRBD2 (5 bases each). CDR1 is SGHRS, CDR2 YFSETQ, per germline. The CDR3 totals 17 residues. V lost 0 bases and J lost 4, with 17 bases in between. The CDR3: CASSLGEGPSQYNEQFF. As DNA, the CDR3 is TGCGCCAGCAGCTTGGGAGAGGGGCCTAGTCAATACAATGAGCAGTTCTTC.

This CDR3 reads CAISDLAGGEQYF. DNA of the CDR3: TGTGCCATCAGTGATCTAGCGGGCGGCGAGCAGTACTTC. The chain is built from TRBV10-3 and TRBJ2-7, with 8 bases aligning to TRBD2. Germline CDR1 reads ENHRY; CDR2 reads SYGVKD. The CDR3 is 13 residues long. V gave up 3 bases and J gave up 6 bases; unmatched junction bases: 4.

The chain recombines TRBV30 with TRBJ1-6; D ambiguous. CDR1 and CDR2 (germline): GTSNPN, SVGIG (reference sequence). The CDR3 consists of 13 residues. The germline V and J ends were trimmed by 0 bases and 7 bases, with 7 bases remaining between them. Here the CDR3 reads CAWSVYPNSPLHF. The CDR3, as DNA: TGTGCCTGGAGTGTATATCCGAATTCACCCCTCCACTTT.

A word on this clone: This CDR3 is also generated by other DNA sequences in the sample. The chain employs TRBV18 and TRBJ1-1; 9 bases are a match to TRBD1. Germline values: CDR1 KGHSH, CDR2 LQKENI. V shed 3 bases, J shed 1 base, and the junction held 0 bases outside the gene matches. The CDR3 covers 14 residues. CDR3 coding DNA: TGTGCCAGCTCACCGGGACAGGGGAACACTGAAGCTTTCTTT. As protein: CASSPGQGNTEAFF.

The chain joins TRBV11-2 to TRBJ2-1; 11 bases are a match to TRBD2. This CDR3 region has 16 residues. J lost 7 bases, V lost 4 bases, and 9 bases had no gene match. Germline-derived CDR1 and CDR2 are SGHAT and FQNNGV. Here the CDR3 reads CASSSLAGGSGNEQFF. CDR3 DNA: TGTGCCAGCAGCTCTCTAGCGGGAGGTTCGGGGAATGAGCAGTTCTTC.

The rearrangement links TRBV7-2 to TRBJ1-1; D is unclear. From germline, CDR1 is SGHTA and CDR2 FQGNSA. The CDR3 extends over 13 amino acids. V shed 3 bases and J shed 3 bases, with 8 bases lying between them. The CDR3 is CASSFLRDTEAFF. The CDR3 bases are TGTGCCAGCAGCTTCCTCCGGGACACTGAAGCTTTCTTT.

This clone came up once. The rearrangement uses TRBV29-1 and TRBJ2-4; 9 bases match TRBD2. Germline CDR1 is SQVTM and CDR2 is ANQGSEA. This CDR3 comprises 15 residues. The V gene end was trimmed by 5 bases and the J gene end by 0 bases; junction bases not matched to a gene: 5. Here the CDR3 DNA reads TGCAGCGTTTCTAAGCGGGGGGTAGCCAAAAACATTCAGTACTTC. Translation gives CSVSKRGVAKNIQYF.

The V call is TRBV14, the J call TRBJ1-2; the D is unclear. This CDR3 is 13 amino acids long. In germline, CDR1 is SGHDN, CDR2 FVKESK. V shed 4 bases and J shed 3 bases, with 9 bases lying between them. In DNA form, the CDR3 reads TGTGCCAGCAGCCCTCAAGTGGACTATGGCTACACCTTC. Translated: CASSPQVDYGYTF.

The gene calls are TRBV6-1 and TRBJ1-1, with D possibly matching TRBD1 (5 bases). The CDR3 consists of 19 residues. Looked up from germline, CDR1 is MNHNS and CDR2 is SASEGT. V was clipped by 0 bases and J by 4 bases, with 24 bases between them. The CDR3 loop is CASSEASVSGGEVATEAFF. In DNA form, the CDR3 reads TGTGCCAGCAGTGAAGCTTCAGTCAGTGGGGGGGAGGTTGCCACTGAAGCTTTCTTT.

This chain connects TRBV5-8 to TRBJ2-7; 10 bases map to TRBD1. With 1 base clipped from V and 9 bases from J, the junction kept 10 bases outside the gene matches. This CDR3 is 15 amino acids long. Germline V gene lookup returns CDR1 SGHTS and CDR2 YDEGEE. In DNA form, the CDR3 reads TGTGCCAGCAGCTTGATTGGGACAGGGGCCTTGCGGCAGTACTTC. This gives the protein CASSLIGTGALRQYF. Variable domain in full (rest from reference TRBV5-8 and TRBJ2-7): EAGVTQSPTHLIKTRGQQATLRCSPISGHTSVYWYQQALGLGLQFLLWYDEGEERNRGNFPPRFSGRQFPNYSSELNVNALELEDSALYLCASSLIGTGALRQYFGPGTRLTVT.

The chain is built from TRBV7-2 and TRBJ1-2; D is perhaps TRBD1 (5 bases). The CDR3 runs 13 residues. V lost 4 bases and J lost 3, with 9 bases in between. Germline V gene sequence: CDR1 SGHTA, CDR2 FQGNSA. In DNA, the CDR3 is TGTGCCAGCAGCTCCCAGGGCGACTATGGCTACACCTTC. Amino acid sequence: CASSSQGDYGYTF.

The chain combines TRBV6-5 with TRBJ2-7; 8 bases are shared with TRBD1. This CDR3 region has 14 residues. The V gene's germline CDR1 is MNHEY and CDR2 SVGAGI. The junction had 11 bases not matched to a gene; V was cut back by 6 bases and J by 7 bases. CDR3 protein: CASSSTGGTNEQYF. The CDR3 DNA sequence: TGTGCCAGCAGCTCTACAGGGGGAACGAATGAGCAGTACTTC.

This rearrangement joins TRBV4-3 to TRBJ2-2; perhaps TRBD2 as D (5 bases). The CDR3 runs 14 residues. V gave up 0 bases and J gave up 5 bases, with 7 bases separating them. CDR1 is LGHNA and CDR2 is YSLEER in the germline V gene. The CDR3 spells CASSQDSGTGELFF. For the CDR3, the DNA is TGCGCCAGCAGCCAAGATTCGGGGACCGGGGAGCTGTTTTTT.

This chain links TRBV11-2 with TRBJ2-3; D uncertain. Germline V gene data show CDR1 as SGHAT and CDR2 as FQNNGV. The CDR3 spans 15 residues. Trimming pared 4 bases from V and 0 bases from J, leaving 11 bases between. CDR3 loop: CASSSPRISTDTQYF. Written as DNA, the CDR3 is TGTGCCAGCAGCTCCCCGCGGATAAGCACAGATACGCAGTATTTT.

The chain is built from TRBV4-1 and TRBJ2-1; D is unresolved. Germline V gene sequence: CDR1 MGHRA, CDR2 YSYEKL. This CDR3 is 16 amino acids long. V was shortened by 1 base and J by 4 bases, with 14 bases between the two germline ends. CDR3 DNA sequence: TGCGCCAGCAGCCAAGTACGGATCGTGGCTTACAATGAGCAGTTCTTC. Residues: CASSQVRIVAYNEQFF.

V and J are TRBV27 and TRBJ2-5, with D possibly matching TRBD2 (5 bases). The germline CDR1 and CDR2 sequences are MNHEY and SMNVEV (reference sequence). The CDR3 runs to 16 residues. V was trimmed by 5 bases and J by 2 bases, leaving 18 bases between them. CDR3 sequence (DNA): TGTGCCAGCAGTAGGACGGGAAGACTATCACAAGAGACCCAGTACTTC. Its protein is CASSRTGRLSQETQYF.